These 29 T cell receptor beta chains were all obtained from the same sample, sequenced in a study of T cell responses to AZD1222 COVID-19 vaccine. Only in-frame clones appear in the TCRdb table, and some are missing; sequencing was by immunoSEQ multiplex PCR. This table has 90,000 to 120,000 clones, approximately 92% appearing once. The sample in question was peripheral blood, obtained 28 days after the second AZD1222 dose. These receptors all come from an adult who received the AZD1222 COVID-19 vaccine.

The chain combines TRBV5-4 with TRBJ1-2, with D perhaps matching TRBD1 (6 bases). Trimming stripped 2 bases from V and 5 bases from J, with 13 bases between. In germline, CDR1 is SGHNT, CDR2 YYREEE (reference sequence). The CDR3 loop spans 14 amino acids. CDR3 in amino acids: CASSFKGVEYGYTF. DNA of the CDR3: TGTGCCAGCAGCTTCAAGGGGGTAGAATATGGCTACACCTTC.

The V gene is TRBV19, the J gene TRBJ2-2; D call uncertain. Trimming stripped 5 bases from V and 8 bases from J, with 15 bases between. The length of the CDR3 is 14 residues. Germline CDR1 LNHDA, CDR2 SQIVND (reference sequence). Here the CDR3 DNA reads TGTGCCAGTAGTCCTCGGGCCTTACAAGGGGAGCTGTTTTTT. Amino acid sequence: CASSPRALQGELFF.

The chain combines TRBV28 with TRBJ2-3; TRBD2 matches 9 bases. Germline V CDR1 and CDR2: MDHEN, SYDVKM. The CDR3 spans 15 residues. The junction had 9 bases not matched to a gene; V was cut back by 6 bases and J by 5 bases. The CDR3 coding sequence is TGTGCCAGCAGCCTCGGTGGCGGGAGGGGAGATACGCAGTATTTT. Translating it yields CASSLGGGRGDTQYF. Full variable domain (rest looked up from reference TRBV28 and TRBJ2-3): DVKVTQSSRYLVKRTGEKVFLECVQDMDHENMFWYRQDPGLGLRLIYFSYDVKMKEKGDIPEGYSVSREKKERFSLILESASTNQTSMYLCASSLGGGRGDTQYFGPGTRLTVL.

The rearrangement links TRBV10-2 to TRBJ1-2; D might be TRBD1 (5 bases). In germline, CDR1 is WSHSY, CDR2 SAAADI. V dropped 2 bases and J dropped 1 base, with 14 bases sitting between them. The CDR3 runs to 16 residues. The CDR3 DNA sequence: TGCGCCAGCAGTGAGCCCTTTGGGGGGGGTAACTATGGCTACACCTTC. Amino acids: CASSEPFGGGNYGYTF.

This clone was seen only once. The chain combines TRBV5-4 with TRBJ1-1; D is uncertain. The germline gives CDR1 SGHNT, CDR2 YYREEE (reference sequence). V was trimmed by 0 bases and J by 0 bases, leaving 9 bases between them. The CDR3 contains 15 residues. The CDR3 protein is CASSLDPGLNTEAFF. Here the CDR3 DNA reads TGTGCCAGCAGCTTGGACCCGGGCTTGAACACTGAAGCTTTCTTT.

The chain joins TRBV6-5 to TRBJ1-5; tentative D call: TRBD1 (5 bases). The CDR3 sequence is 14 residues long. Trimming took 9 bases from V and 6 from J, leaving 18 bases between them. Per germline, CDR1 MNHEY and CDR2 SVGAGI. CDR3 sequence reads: CASHPRGSGQPQHF. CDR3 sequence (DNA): TGTGCCAGTCACCCCCGGGGGTCAGGTCAGCCCCAGCATTTT.

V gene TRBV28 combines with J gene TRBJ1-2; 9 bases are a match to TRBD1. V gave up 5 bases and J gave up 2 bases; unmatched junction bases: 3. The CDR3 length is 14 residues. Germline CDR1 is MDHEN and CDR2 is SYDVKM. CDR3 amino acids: CASSPTGGNYGYTF. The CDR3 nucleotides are TGTGCCAGCAGTCCTACAGGGGGCAACTATGGCTACACCTTC.

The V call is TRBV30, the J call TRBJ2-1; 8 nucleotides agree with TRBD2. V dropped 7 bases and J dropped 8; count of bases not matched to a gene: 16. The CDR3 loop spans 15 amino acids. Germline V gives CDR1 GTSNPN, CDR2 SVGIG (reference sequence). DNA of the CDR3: TGTGCCTCGGGGGGGTGGCTAGCACGGAGGGATGAGCAGTTCTTC. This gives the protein CASGGWLARRDEQFF.

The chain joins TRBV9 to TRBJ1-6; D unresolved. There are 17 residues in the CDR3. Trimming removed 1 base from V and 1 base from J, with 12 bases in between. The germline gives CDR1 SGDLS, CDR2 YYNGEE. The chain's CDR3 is CASSVKAESSYNSPLHF. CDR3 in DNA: TGTGCCAGCAGCGTAAAAGCGGAGAGTTCCTATAATTCACCCCTCCACTTT.

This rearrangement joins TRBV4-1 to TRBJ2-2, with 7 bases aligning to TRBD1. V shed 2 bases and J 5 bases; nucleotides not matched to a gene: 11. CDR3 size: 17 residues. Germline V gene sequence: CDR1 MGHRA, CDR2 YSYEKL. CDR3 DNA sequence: TGCGCCAGCAGCCAAATACCGGGACAGCGGCGTACCGGGGAGCTGTTTTTT. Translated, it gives CASSQIPGQRRTGELFF.

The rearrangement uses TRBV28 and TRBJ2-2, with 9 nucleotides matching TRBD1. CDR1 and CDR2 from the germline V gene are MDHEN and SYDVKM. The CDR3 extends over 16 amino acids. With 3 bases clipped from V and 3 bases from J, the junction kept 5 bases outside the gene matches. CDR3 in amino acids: CASSFRGQGDTGELFF. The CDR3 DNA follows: TGTGCCAGCAGTTTTAGGGGACAGGGCGACACCGGGGAGCTGTTTTTT.

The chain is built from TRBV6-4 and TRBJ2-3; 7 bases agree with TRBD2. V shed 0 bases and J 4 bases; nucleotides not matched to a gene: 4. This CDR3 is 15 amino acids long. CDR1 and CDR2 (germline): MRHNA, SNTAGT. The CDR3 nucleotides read TGTGCCAGCAGTGACTCGGCGGGGGAGGCAGATACGCAGTATTTT. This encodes CASSDSAGEADTQYF.

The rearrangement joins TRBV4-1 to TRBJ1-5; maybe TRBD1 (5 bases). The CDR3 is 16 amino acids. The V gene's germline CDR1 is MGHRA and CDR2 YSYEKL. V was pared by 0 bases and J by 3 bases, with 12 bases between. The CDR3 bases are TGCGCCAGCAGCCAAGATCCAGGGATGGTCAATCAGCCCCAGCATTTT. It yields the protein CASSQDPGMVNQPQHF.

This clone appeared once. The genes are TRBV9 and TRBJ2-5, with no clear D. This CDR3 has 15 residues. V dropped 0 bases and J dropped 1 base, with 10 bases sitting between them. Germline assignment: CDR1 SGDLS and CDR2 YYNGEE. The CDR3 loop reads CASSVEGSFQETQYF. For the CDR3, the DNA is TGTGCCAGCAGCGTAGAAGGGTCCTTCCAAGAGACCCAGTACTTC.

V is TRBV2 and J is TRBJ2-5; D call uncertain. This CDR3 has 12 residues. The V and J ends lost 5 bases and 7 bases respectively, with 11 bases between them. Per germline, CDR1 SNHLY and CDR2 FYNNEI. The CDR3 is CASSQTDLTQYF. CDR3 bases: TGTGCCAGCAGTCAGACGGACCTGACCCAGTACTTC.

DNA of the CDR3: TGTGCCAGCAGCCCGCAGGGGACAGGGGGTTCACCCCTCCACTTT. Residues: CASSPQGTGGSPLHF. This rearrangement joins TRBV9 to TRBJ1-6; TRBD1 matches 11 bases. V trimming: 4 bases; J trimming: 9 bases; junction bases outside the gene matches: 6. This CDR3 spans 15 amino acids. The germline V gene encodes CDR1 SGDLS and CDR2 YYNGEE.

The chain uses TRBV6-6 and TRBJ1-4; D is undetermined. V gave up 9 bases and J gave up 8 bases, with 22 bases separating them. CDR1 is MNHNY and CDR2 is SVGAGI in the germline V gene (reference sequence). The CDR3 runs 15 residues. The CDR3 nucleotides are TGTGCCAGTAACTCTAAGGCGTCAAACGGCGAAAAACTGTTTTTT. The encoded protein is CASNSKASNGEKLFF.

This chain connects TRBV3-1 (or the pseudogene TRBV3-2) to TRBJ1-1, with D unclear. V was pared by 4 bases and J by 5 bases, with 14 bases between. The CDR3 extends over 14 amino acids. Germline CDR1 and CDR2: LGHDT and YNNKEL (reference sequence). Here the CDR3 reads CASSLSGRITEAFF. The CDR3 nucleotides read TGTGCCAGCAGCCTTTCTGGACGGATTACTGAAGCTTTCTTT.

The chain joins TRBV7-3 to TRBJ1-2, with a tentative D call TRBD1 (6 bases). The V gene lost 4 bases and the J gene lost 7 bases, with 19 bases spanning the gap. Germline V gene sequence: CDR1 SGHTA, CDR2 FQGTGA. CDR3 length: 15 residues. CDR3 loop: CASSSSGVSAAGYTF. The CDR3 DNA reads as TGTGCCAGCAGCTCCTCAGGGGTTTCCGCGGCTGGCTACACCTTC.

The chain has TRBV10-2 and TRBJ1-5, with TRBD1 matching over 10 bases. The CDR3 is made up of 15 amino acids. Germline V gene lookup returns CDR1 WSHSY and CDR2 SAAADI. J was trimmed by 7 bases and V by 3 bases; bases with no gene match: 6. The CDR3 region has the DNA TGCGCCAGCAGTGACCGGGACAGGGGAAGGCAGCCCCAGCATTTT. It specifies CASSDRDRGRQPQHF.

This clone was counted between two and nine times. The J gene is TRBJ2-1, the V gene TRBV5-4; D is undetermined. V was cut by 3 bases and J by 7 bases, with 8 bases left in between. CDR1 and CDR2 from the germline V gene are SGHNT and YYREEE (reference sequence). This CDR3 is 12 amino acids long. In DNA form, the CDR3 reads TGTGCCAGCAGCTGGACGGCGAATGAGCAGTTCTTC. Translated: CASSWTANEQFF.

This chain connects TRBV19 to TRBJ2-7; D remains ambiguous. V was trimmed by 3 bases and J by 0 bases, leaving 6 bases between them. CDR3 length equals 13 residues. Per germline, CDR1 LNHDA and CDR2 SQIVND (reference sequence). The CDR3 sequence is CASSIGSSYEQYF. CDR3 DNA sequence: TGTGCCAGTAGTATTGGAAGCTCCTACGAGCAGTACTTC.

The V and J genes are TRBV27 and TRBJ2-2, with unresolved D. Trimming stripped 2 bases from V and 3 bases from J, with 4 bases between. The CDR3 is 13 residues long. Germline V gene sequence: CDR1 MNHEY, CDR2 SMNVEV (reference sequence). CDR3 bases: TGTGCCAGCAGTTTAGTAGACACCGGGGAGCTGTTTTTT. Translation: CASSLVDTGELFF.

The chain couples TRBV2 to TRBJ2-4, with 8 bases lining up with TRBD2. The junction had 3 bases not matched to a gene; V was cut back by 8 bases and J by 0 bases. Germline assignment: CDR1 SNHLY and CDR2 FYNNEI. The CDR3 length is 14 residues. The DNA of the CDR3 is TGTGCCAGCGGGGCGGGGGGAGCCAAAAACATTCAGTACTTC. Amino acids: CASGAGGAKNIQYF.

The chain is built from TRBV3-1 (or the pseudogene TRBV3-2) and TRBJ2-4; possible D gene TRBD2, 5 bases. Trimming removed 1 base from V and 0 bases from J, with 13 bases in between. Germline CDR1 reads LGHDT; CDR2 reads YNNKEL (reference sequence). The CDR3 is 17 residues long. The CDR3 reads CASSQAGMTVAKNIQYF. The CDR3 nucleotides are TGTGCCAGCAGCCAAGCCGGGATGACGGTAGCCAAAAACATTCAGTACTTC.

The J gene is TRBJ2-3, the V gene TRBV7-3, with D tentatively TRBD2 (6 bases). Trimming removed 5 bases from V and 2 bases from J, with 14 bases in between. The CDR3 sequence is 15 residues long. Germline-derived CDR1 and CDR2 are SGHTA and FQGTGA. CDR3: CASSPRGLHTDTQYF. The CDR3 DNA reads TGTGCCAGCAGCCCGCGGGGCCTACACACAGATACGCAGTATTTT.

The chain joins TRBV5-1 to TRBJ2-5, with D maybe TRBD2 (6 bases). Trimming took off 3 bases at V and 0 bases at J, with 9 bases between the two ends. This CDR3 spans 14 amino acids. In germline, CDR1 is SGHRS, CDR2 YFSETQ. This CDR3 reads CASSSGGNQETQYF. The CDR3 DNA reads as TGCGCCAGCAGCTCCGGGGGAAACCAAGAGACCCAGTACTTC.

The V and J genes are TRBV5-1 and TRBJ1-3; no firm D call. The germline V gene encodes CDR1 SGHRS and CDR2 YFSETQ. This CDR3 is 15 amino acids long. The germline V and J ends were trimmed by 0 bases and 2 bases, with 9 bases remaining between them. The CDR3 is CASSLAGITGNTIYF. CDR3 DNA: TGCGCCAGCAGCTTGGCCGGAATTACTGGAAACACCATATATTTT.

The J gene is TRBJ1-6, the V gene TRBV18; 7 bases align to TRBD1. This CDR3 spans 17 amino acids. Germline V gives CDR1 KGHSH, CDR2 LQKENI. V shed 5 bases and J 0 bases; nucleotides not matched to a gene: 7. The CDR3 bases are TGTGCCAGCTCAGCGGGGACAGCTAGCTCCTATAATTCACCCCTCCACTTT. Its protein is CASSAGTASSYNSPLHF.